One T cell receptor beta chain is described in this entry. The CDR3 contains 18 residues. CDR1 SGHDT and CDR2 YYEEEE come from the germline V gene. Trimming removed 4 bases from V and 0 bases from J, with 19 bases in between. The record originates from a study of blood T cell repertoires in COVID-19. Across the study: The United States, Italy and Spain were the sources of the acute and convalescent COVID-19 samples.

In the original analysis: By means of reference gene primer amplification, nucleated cell counts were estimated. Sequencing was performed with immunoSEQ multiplex PCR; in TCRdb, only in-frame clones are kept and a portion is missing. The V and J calls and clone size are taken from that table; D and trimming were inferred from the DNA. Among more than 300,000 clones, 87% were seen once, and the ten largest hold under 6%. The sequenced sample consisted of PBMCs or T cells enriched from blood (not recorded which). The sequence came from a woman aged 25-40 years who had recovered from COVID-19. The chain is built from TRBV5-6 and TRBJ2-2; perhaps TRBD2 as D (6 bases). In DNA form, the CDR3 reads TGTGCCAGCAGCCTCGAGGGGACTTCCCGGGCGAACACCGGGGAGCTGTTTTTT. The encoded protein is CASSLEGTSRANTGELFF.